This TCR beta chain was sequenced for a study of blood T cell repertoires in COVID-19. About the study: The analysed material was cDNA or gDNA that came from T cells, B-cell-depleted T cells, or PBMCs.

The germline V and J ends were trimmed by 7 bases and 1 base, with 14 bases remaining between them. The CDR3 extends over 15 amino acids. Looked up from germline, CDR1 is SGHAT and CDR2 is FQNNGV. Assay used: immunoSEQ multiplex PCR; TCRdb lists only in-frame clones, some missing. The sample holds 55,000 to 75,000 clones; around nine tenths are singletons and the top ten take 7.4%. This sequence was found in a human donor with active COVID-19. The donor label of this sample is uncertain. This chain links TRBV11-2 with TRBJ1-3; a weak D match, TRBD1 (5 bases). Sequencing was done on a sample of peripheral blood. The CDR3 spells CASNPWAGSGNTIYF. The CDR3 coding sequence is TGTGCCAGCAACCCCTGGGCAGGGTCTGGAAACACCATATATTTT.